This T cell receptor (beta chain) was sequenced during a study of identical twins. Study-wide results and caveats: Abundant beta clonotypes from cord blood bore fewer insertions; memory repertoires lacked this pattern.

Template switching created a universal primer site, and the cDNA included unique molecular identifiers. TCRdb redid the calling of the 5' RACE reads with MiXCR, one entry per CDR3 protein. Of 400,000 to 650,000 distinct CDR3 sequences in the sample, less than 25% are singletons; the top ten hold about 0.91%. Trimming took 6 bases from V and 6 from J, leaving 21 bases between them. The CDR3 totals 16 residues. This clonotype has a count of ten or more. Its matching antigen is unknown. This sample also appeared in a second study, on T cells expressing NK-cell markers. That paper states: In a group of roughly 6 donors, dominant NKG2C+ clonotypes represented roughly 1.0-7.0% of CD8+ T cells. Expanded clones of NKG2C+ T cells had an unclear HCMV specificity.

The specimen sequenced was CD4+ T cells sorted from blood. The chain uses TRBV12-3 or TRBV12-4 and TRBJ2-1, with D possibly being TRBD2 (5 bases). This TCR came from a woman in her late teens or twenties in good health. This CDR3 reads CASSPYGRPDANEQFF. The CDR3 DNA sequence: TGTGCCAGCAGCCCCTATGGGAGACCAGACGCCAATGAGCAGTTCTTC.